The present TCR beta chain was sequenced within a study of lymphopenia after photon versus proton radiotherapy. This CDR3 is built from 15 residues. V lost 4 bases, J lost 3 bases, and 4 bases stayed unmatched. Germline V gene lookup returns CDR1 MDHEN and CDR2 SYDVKM. Produced via immunoSEQ multiplex PCR; TCRdb's table is partial and in-frame only. The profile covers more than 70,000 clones, with about 86% appearing a single time and about 1.3% taken by the ten largest. A remark on this clone: What it binds is not known.

Study observations and caveats: Survival link was tested only in deceased patients; proton benefit remains a possibility. In patients who died, overall survival fell as post-nadir TCR diversity dropped more.

This sample comprised peripheral blood, obtained from a patient treated with proton-based radiotherapy. This rearrangement joins TRBV28 to TRBJ2-3, with 10 bases that match TRBD2. The sequence derives from a man aged 55-75 years with pancreatic cancer. Here the CDR3 reads CASSWSGRGTDTQYF. In DNA form, the CDR3 reads TGTGCCAGCAGTTGGAGCGGGAGGGGGACAGATACGCAGTATTTT.